The entry below gives a single T cell receptor (beta chain) sequence along with its context. The antigen remains undetermined. This sample was taken from a study of cytomegalovirus exposure and HLA in healthy donors. Study-level points and caveats: A later analysis appeared to link common viral pathogens to several of the most significant clusters. Presence/absence analysis assumed near-uniform sequencing depth across donors.

This CDR3 comprises 16 residues. Germline CDR1 reads MNHNS; CDR2 reads SASEGT. The ends lost 4 bases at V and 0 bases at J; junction bases unmatched: 0. Primers included in the PCR were 60 Vbeta and 13 Jbeta primers. Profiling relied on immunoSEQ multiplex PCR, and the TCRdb table lists in-frame clones only, not all of them. The table lists approximately 190,000 clones, about 80% of them singletons. J is TRBJ2-1 and V is TRBV6-1; 13 bases align to TRBD2. The TCR sequence derives from a woman aged 18 to 35 in good health and CMV-seropositive. Material for sequencing was PBMCs. CDR3 residues: CASSGLAGGSYNEQFF. Written as DNA, the CDR3 is TGTGCCAGCAGTGGACTAGCGGGGGGCTCCTACAATGAGCAGTTCTTC.